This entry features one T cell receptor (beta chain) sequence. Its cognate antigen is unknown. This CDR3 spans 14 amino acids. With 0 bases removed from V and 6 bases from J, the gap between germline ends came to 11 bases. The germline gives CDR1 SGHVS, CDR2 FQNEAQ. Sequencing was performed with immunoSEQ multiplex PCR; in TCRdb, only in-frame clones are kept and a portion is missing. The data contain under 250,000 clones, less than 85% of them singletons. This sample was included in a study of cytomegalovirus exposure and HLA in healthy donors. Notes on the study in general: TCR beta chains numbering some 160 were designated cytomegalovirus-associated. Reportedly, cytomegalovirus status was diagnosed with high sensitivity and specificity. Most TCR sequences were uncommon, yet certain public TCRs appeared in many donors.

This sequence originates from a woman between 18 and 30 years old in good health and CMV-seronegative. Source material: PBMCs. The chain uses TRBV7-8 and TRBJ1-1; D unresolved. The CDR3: CASSLAEPVAEAFF. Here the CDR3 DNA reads TGTGCCAGCAGCTTAGCGGAGCCAGTGGCTGAAGCTTTCTTT.